This entry describes one T cell receptor beta chain. Its antigen is not known. Profiled with immunoSEQ multiplex PCR; TCRdb holds only in-frame clones, not every one. The sample holds about 94,000 clones, about 91% seen once. Germline V lookup: CDR1 MDHEN, CDR2 SYDVKM. The J segment lost 2 bases and the V segment lost 5 bases, leaving 4 bases of the junction unmatched. The CDR3 contains 15 residues. The entry originates in a study of graft-versus-host responses after intestinal transplantation. Whole-study findings and limits: The presence of high graft-versus-host to host-versus-graft clonal ratios in allografts characterized patients with graft-donor T cell macrochimerism.

This sample comprised unstimulated CD8+ T cells sorted from spleen or lymph node cells, obtained before intestinal transplant. The source of this sequence is a human donor who received an intestinal transplant. The chain recombines TRBV28 with TRBJ2-1; 9 positions match TRBD1. This CDR3 reads CASSPGQGTYNEQFF. For the CDR3, the DNA is TGTGCCAGCAGTCCGGGACAGGGCACCTACAATGAGCAGTTCTTC.